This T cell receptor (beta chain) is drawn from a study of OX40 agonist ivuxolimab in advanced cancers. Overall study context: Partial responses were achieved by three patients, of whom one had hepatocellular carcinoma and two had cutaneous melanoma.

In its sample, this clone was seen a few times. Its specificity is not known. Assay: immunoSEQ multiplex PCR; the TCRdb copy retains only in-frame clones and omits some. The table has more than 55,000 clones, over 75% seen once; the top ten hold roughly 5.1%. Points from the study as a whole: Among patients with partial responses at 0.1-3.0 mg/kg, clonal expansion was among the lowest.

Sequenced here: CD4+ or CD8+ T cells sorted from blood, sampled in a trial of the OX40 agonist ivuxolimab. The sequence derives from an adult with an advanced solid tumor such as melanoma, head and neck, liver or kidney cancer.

The CDR3 here is CASSLAGGNYGYTF. The CDR3 nucleotides read TGTGCCAGCAGCTTGGCCGGGGGGAACTATGGCTACACCTTC. The gene calls are TRBV7-6 and TRBJ1-2; D perhaps matches TRBD1 (5 bases). The CDR3 runs to 14 residues. The V and J ends lost 3 bases and 2 bases respectively, with 10 bases between them. Germline CDR1 and CDR2: SGHVS and FNYEAQ. The whole variable domain, remainder taken from reference TRBV7-6 and TRBJ1-2, is GAGVSQSPRYKVTKRGQDVALRCDPISGHVSLYWYRQALGQGPEFLTYFNYEAQQDKSGLPNDRFSAERPEGSISTLTIQRTEQRDSAMYRCASSLAGGNYGYTFGSGTRLTVV.